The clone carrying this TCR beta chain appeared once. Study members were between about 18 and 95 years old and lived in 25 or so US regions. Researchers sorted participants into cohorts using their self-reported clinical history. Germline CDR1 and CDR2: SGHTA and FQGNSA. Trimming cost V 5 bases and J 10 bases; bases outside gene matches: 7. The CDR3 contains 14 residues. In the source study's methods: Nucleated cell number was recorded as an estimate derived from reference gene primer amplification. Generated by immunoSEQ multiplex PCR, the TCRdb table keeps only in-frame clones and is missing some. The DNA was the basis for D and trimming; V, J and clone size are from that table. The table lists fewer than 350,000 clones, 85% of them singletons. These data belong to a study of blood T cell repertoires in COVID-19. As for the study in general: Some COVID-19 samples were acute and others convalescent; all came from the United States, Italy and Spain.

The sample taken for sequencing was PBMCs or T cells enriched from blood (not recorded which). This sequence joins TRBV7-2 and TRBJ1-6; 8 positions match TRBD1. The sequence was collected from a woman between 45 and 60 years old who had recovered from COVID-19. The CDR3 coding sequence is TGTGCCAGCAGCGCCCAGGGGGCTTTCTCACCCCTCCACTTT. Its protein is CASSAQGAFSPLHF.